A single sample is the source of the 15 T cell receptor beta chains below, sequenced in a study of technical replicates of blood from a handful of donors. Clones were sequenced by immunoSEQ multiplex PCR, and TCRdb holds only the in-frame ones, with some missing. The sample lists 68,000 or so clones, approximately 89% occurring once. The specimen sequenced was PBMCs. The receptors here all came from a human donor in good health. Some clones in this sample may be carry-over from other donors' samples.

This clone has just one count. The V call is TRBV30, the J call TRBJ2-7; D is uncertain. The CDR3 is made up of 11 amino acids. CDR1 GTSNPN and CDR2 SVGIG come from the germline V gene (reference sequence). The V end was cut by 0 bases, the J end by 6 bases, with 6 bases between. The CDR3 protein is CAWSVPGEQYF. CDR3 bases: TGTGCCTGGAGTGTACCGGGCGAGCAGTACTTC.

This clone has only a few counts. V is TRBV7-3 and J is TRBJ2-1, with TRBD1 matching over 9 bases. Losses at the gene ends were 7 bases for V and 6 bases for J; bases not matched to a gene: 10. Germline V gene data show CDR1 as SGHTA and CDR2 as FQGTGA. This CDR3 contains 15 residues. CDR3 DNA: TGTGCCAGCACCAGACAGGGGGTTTTCCTCAATGAGCAGTTCTTC. Protein sequence: CASTRQGVFLNEQFF. Full variable domain (remainder filled in from reference TRBV7-3 and TRBJ2-1): GAGVSQTPSNKVTEKGKYVELRCDPISGHTALYWYRQSLGQGPEFLIYFQGTGAADDSGLPNDRFFAVRPEGSVSTLKIQRTERGDSAVYLCASTRQGVFLNEQFFGPGTRLTVL.

V is TRBV30 and J is TRBJ2-1; 12 positions agree with TRBD2. Germline lookup yields CDR1 GTSNPN and CDR2 SVGIG (reference sequence). J gave up 9 bases and V 2 bases, and 8 bases lay outside the gene matches. The CDR3 consists of 15 residues. CDR3 loop: CAWSTPGTSGLEQFF. The CDR3 DNA is TGTGCCTGGAGTACTCCCGGGACTAGCGGGCTTGAGCAGTTCTTC.

The chain recombines TRBV10-1 with TRBJ2-2; 8 bases match TRBD1. The germline gives CDR1 WNHNN, CDR2 SYGVQD (reference sequence). V shed 7 bases, J shed 6 bases, and the junction held 7 bases outside the gene matches. The CDR3 spans 14 residues. The CDR3, as DNA: TGCGCCAGCAATCTGAGGACAGGGCCCGGGGAGCTGTTTTTT. Its protein is CASNLRTGPGELFF.

The chain combines TRBV19 with TRBJ1-1, with 9 bases lining up with TRBD1. V shed 7 bases, J shed 4 bases, and the junction held 10 bases outside the gene matches. The germline CDR1 and CDR2 sequences are LNHDA and SQIVND (reference sequence). The CDR3 loop spans 15 amino acids. CDR3 region: CASTPRTGAPTEAFF. For the CDR3, the DNA is TGTGCCAGTACCCCACGGACAGGGGCGCCCACTGAAGCTTTCTTT.

The chain carries TRBV6-1 and TRBJ2-7, with 7 bases matching TRBD2. V dropped 2 bases and J dropped 6; count of bases not matched to a gene: 4. Germline CDR1 reads MNHNS; CDR2 reads SASEGT. This CDR3 contains 13 residues. CDR3 in amino acids: CASSEFGGGEQYF. As DNA, the CDR3 is TGTGCCAGCAGTGAATTTGGGGGGGGCGAGCAGTACTTC.

V and J are TRBV6-1 and TRBJ1-1, with 7 positions matching TRBD1. The CDR3 covers 19 residues. With V trimmed by 2 bases and J by 1 base, 16 bases remained unmatched. Germline V gene lookup returns CDR1 MNHNS and CDR2 SASEGT. CDR3 in DNA: TGTGCCAGCAGTGAATTAGGAGGGGGCTTTTATTCCCCGAACACTGAAGCTTTCTTT. Its protein product is CASSELGGGFYSPNTEAFF.

The chain has TRBV6-1 and TRBJ1-1, with D uncertain. This CDR3 spans 14 amino acids. V was cut by 2 bases and J by 0 bases, with 7 bases left in between. Germline V gene sequence: CDR1 MNHNS, CDR2 SASEGT. The CDR3 sequence is CASSESKVNTEAFF. The CDR3 DNA is TGTGCCAGCAGTGAAAGCAAAGTGAACACTGAAGCTTTCTTT.

The CDR3, as DNA: TGTGCCAGAAGCCCTGGACAGGGGGCAGGTGGCTACACCTTC. Amino acids: CARSPGQGAGGYTF. The chain links TRBV5-3 to TRBJ1-2; 11 bases are a match to TRBD1. TRBV5-3 is filed as an ORF, its function uncertain. The CDR3 sequence is 14 residues long. Trimming took 4 bases from V and 7 from J; bases not matched to a gene: 6.

The V call is TRBV30, the J call TRBJ2-1; the D gene is possibly TRBD2 (6 bases). The CDR3 has 12 amino acids. Germline V gives CDR1 GTSNPN, CDR2 SVGIG (reference sequence). Trimming shortened V by 0 bases and J by 10 bases, and 10 bases separated the two germline ends. CDR3 protein: CAWSVGRGEQFF. The CDR3 DNA sequence: TGTGCCTGGAGTGTGGGGCGGGGAGAGCAGTTCTTC.

The gene calls are TRBV7-2 and TRBJ2-5; D is undetermined. Germline CDR1 reads SGHTA; CDR2 reads FQGNSA. The CDR3 length is 16 residues. Trimming stripped 6 bases from V and 0 bases from J, with 17 bases between. The DNA of the CDR3 is TGTGCCAGCAGTCGCGTCGGATCAGGCTACCAAGAGACCCAGTACTTC. This codes for CASSRVGSGYQETQYF.

DNA for the CDR3: TGCGCCAGCAGCTCCCGAGCGGGGGGCCTGAACAATGAGCAGTTCTTC. Protein product: CASSSRAGGLNNEQFF. V usage is TRBV4-3 and J usage is TRBJ2-1; 9 bases line up with TRBD2. Germline trimming cut 5 bases from V and 5 bases from J; bases unmatched to any gene: 10. The CDR3 spans 16 residues. The germline V gene encodes CDR1 LGHNA and CDR2 YSLEER.

The chain is built from TRBV19 and TRBJ2-6; 9 nucleotides agree with TRBD1. Trimming cost V 5 bases and J 1 base; bases outside gene matches: 9. Germline values: CDR1 LNHDA, CDR2 SQIVND (reference sequence). This CDR3 comprises 18 residues. As DNA, the CDR3 is TGTGCCAGTAGTCAATCGGACAGGGGAGGTTCTGGGGCCAACGTCCTGACTTTC. Translated, it gives CASSQSDRGGSGANVLTF.

This clone was seen just once. This chain links TRBV7-2 with TRBJ2-5, with 7 bases fitting TRBD2. V was clipped by 5 bases and J by 4 bases; unmatched bases: 13. Germline CDR1 SGHTA, CDR2 FQGNSA. The CDR3 spans 16 residues. DNA for the CDR3: TGTGCCAGCAGCCCTCGCATGTTAGCGGGCGGAGAGACCCAGTACTTC. Translated, it gives CASSPRMLAGGETQYF.

This clone is a singleton in its sample. This chain connects TRBV7-9 to TRBJ1-2; TRBD1 might be the D (6 bases). The CDR3 has 14 residues. The V gene lost 6 bases and the J gene lost 4 bases, with 15 bases spanning the gap. Germline loops: CDR1 SEHNR, CDR2 FQNEAQ (reference sequence). As DNA, the CDR3 is TGTGCCAGCAGTTTTCGGGACACTTTCTATGGCTACACCTTC. Residues: CASSFRDTFYGYTF.